Listed below are T cell receptor beta chains from one sample, sequenced in a study of blood T cell repertoires in COVID-19. Libraries were prepared by immunoSEQ multiplex PCR; TCRdb keeps only in-frame clonotypes and omits some of them. The table records fewer than 250,000 clones, approximately 91% of them present only once. The source material was peripheral blood. The receptor source for this set is a man aged 25 to 45 with COVID-19, enrolled during active disease. The CDR3 runs from the conserved cysteine through the conserved F or W. A D gene is named only where the DNA matches it firmly. Only part of the rows carry a size: once, few, many, or a class if the clone is expanded.

v_gene	abundance	j_gene	d_gene	CDR3aa
TRBV3-1/TRBV3-2	once	TRBJ2-7	NA	CASSQEPGEQYF
TRBV19	NA	TRBJ2-7	TRBD1	CASSRTGSNEQYF
TRBV6-4	NA	TRBJ2-3	NA	CASRLDSSTDTQYF
TRBV10-3	NA	TRBJ1-2	NA	CAISESPYGYTF
TRBV5-4	few	TRBJ2-3	TRBD2	CASSLAGGPHTQYF
TRBV25-1	NA	TRBJ2-3	TRBD2	CASSGLAVSTDTQYF
TRBV9	NA	TRBJ1-1	TRBD1	CASSAQTGGTEAFF
TRBV6-5	NA	TRBJ1-1	TRBD1	CASGGQGYTEAFF
TRBV30	NA	TRBJ1-5	NA	CAWSAGGLQPQHF
TRBV11-2	NA	TRBJ1-1	NA	CASSLWDTNTEAFF